This TCR beta chain was captured in a study of neurological immune-mediated disorders. Over 170 million TCR-beta sequences from 15-18 subjects were obtained in each sequencing run. TCRdb processed the 5' RACE reads anew with MiXCR; each CDR3 protein has one entry. The table includes some 60,000 distinct CDR3 sequences, over 8.5% detected once. This clonotype came up a few times. Noted time point: longitudinal time-point 1 (baseline). Material for sequencing was PBMCs. This TCR was sampled from a male donor with HTLV-1-associated myelopathy (HAM/TSP).

The CDR3 DNA follows: TGCAGTGCTGGGGGGACAGGTCGGACTGAAGCTTTCTTT. It specifies CSAGGTGRTEAFF. This chain joins TRBV20-1 and TRBJ1-1, with TRBD1 matching over 8 bases. Germline V CDR1 and CDR2: DFQATT, SNEGSKA (reference sequence). The junction had 7 bases not matched to a gene; V was cut back by 5 bases and J by 5 bases. This CDR3 contains 13 residues.